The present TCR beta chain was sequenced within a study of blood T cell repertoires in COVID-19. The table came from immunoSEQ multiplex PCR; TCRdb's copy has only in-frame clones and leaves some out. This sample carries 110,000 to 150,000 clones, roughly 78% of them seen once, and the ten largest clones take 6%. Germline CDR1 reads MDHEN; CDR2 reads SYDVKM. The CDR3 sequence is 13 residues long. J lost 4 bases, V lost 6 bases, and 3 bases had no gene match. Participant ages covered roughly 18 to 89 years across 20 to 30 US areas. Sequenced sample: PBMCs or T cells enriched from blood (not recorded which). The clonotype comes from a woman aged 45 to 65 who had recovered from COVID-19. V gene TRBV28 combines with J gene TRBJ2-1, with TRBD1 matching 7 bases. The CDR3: CASRRDRYNEQFF. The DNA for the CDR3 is TGTGCCAGCAGGAGGGACAGATACAATGAGCAGTTCTTC.